This T cell receptor beta chain came from a study of blood T cell repertoires in COVID-19. About the research overall: Samples came from the United States, Italy and Spain, spanning acute and convalescent COVID-19. T cells, B-cell-depleted T cells, or PBMCs provided the cDNA or gDNA that served as material.

The sample holds a few counts of this clone. Per the original methods: Amplifying reference gene primers gave estimates of nucleated cell counts. Some clones are missing from TCRdb's copy, which holds only in-frame ones; the method was immunoSEQ multiplex PCR. V and J calls and clone size are copied from that table; D and trimming were computed from the DNA. This sample has around 19,000 clones, with around nine tenths found just once. V was pared by 7 bases and J by 1 base, with 17 bases between. The V gene's germline CDR1 is MNHEY and CDR2 SVGAGI. The CDR3 consists of 15 residues. Input material: peripheral blood. The rearrangement uses TRBV6-5 and TRBJ2-7, with TRBD1 as a possible D gene (5 bases). The TCR was taken from a human donor in a cohort sampled during active COVID-19. The CDR3 loop reads CASKGRQIQSYEQYF. The CDR3 DNA reads TGTGCCAGCAAAGGGCGACAGATACAATCCTACGAGCAGTACTTC.